This TCR beta chain was documented in a study of tumor and adjacent non-tumor tissue in lung cancer. Turning to the study itself: There were some 11 adenocarcinoma, 2 squamous cell carcinoma and 1 small cell lung cancer cases.

By sample share, this clonotype is medium-sized (0.01 to 0.1%). Germline-derived CDR1 and CDR2 are ENHRY and SYGVKD. The CDR3 runs 13 residues. V lost 6 bases to trimming and J lost 6 bases, with 15 bases between them. Three rounds of nested PCR, following a modified ARM-PCR protocol, produced the TCRbeta library. TCRdb reprocessed the multiplex PCR reads via MiXCR and lists one record per CDR3 protein. Among under 100,000 distinct CDR3 sequences listed, 61% were seen once. No cell sorting was done before RNA was extracted from the tissue. The clonotype comes from an older man with non-small cell lung cancer. Sequenced material: lung tumor tissue. This chain joins TRBV10-3 and TRBJ2-7, with D uncertain. CDR3 coding DNA: TGTGCCATCAGAGAACCCTTACTTGGCGAGCAGTACTTC. Translating it yields CAIREPLLGEQYF.